The source of this T cell receptor (beta chain) is a study of cytomegalovirus exposure and HLA in healthy donors. Study overall: Later, an analysis reported that the 110 or so validation repertoires had used the same platform as the 500 to 800 first-cohort repertoires.

The CDR3 is 10 residues long. With respect to this clone: Its antigen is unidentified.

The study drew the donors from its approximately 110-subject validation cohort, separate from the approximately 700-subject first cohort. Study-wide results and limits: The investigators catalogued 150 to 200 TCR beta chains as cytomegalovirus-associated. Subsequent analysis revealed that first-cohort TCR clusters tended to co-occur in the 120 or so validation repertoires.

The data were produced by immunoSEQ multiplex PCR, yet TCRdb's version contains in-frame clones alone and is incomplete. The table records 160,000 or so clones, approximately 90% of them present only once. Source material: PBMCs. The chain couples TRBV21-1 to TRBJ1-2. TRBV21-1 is a pseudogene. This sequence was found in a man aged 18 to 29 in good health and CMV-seronegative. In nucleotides, the CDR3 is TGTGCCAGCAGCAATGCGGGCTACACCTTC. It is translated as CASSNAGYTF.